The rows below give T cell receptor beta chains drawn from one sample of a study of CD8 T cells in ankylosing spondylitis. One entry per CDR3 protein results from TCRdb running MiXCR on the 5' RACE reads. The data show 250,000 or so distinct CDR3 sequences, 18% seen once. Sequencing used blood, either unsorted or a sorted T cell fraction (not recorded which). Receptors were obtained from a male donor with ankylosing spondylitis or in good health (not recorded which). Each CDR3 is given with its conserved first and last residue. The D gene is left open where the match is weak. Only part of the rows carry a size: once, few, many, or a class if the clone is expanded.

TRBJ1-2 | few | 13 | TRBV4-2 | NA | CASKAGTNYGYTF | TGTGCCAGCAAGGCGGGAACTAACTATGGCTACACCTTC
TRBJ2-7 | NA | 16 | TRBV11-2 | TRBD2 | CASSLVGLAGVDEQYF | TGTGCCAGCAGCTTAGTCGGTCTAGCGGGAGTTGACGAGCAGTACTTC
TRBJ2-7 | NA | 13 | TRBV9 | NA | CASSGDISYEQYF | TGTGCCAGCAGCGGAGATATCTCCTACGAGCAGTACTTC
TRBJ2-2 | few | 16 | TRBV7-8 | TRBD2 | CASSLTLAGLTGELFF | TGTGCCAGCAGCCTTACTTTAGCGGGACTCACCGGGGAGCTGTTTTTT
TRBJ2-5 | few | 13 | TRBV27 | NA | CASRPGWEETQYF | TGTGCCAGCCGCCCAGGCTGGGAAGAGACCCAGTACTTC
TRBJ1-5 | many | 16 | TRBV20-1 | NA | CSAEIRDPPGNQPQHF | TGCAGTGCAGAGATTCGGGACCCCCCTGGCAATCAGCCCCAGCATTTT
TRBJ2-7 | NA | 15 | TRBV23-1 | NA | CASSQHRKSSYEQYF | TGCGCCAGCAGTCAACACAGAAAGAGCTCCTACGAGCAGTACTTC
TRBJ2-1 | NA | 15 | TRBV9 | TRBD2 | CASSAGTSGTDEQFF | TGTGCCAGCAGCGCGGGGACTAGCGGGACCGATGAGCAGTTCTTC
TRBJ2-2 | few | 15 | TRBV5-6 | NA | CASRTLAGNTGELFF | TGTGCCAGCAGAACGTTGGCGGGAAACACCGGGGAGCTGTTTTTT
TRBJ1-3 | NA | 15 | TRBV4-2 | NA | CASSYIAGEGNTIYF | TGTGCCAGCAGCTACATAGCCGGGGAAGGAAACACCATATATTTT
TRBJ2-3 | NA | 14 | TRBV2 | NA | CASSEPGAGDTQYF | TGTGCCAGCAGTGAACCGGGGGCGGGAGATACGCAGTATTTT
TRBJ1-4 | NA | 11 | TRBV12-3/TRBV12-4 | NA | CASSLGLKLFF | TGTGCCAGCAGTTTAGGGTTGAAACTGTTTTTT
TRBJ1-6 | many | 14 | TRBV20-1 | NA | CSARDSGGSSPLHF | TGCAGTGCTAGAGACTCGGGGGGCTCTTCACCCCTCCACTTT
TRBJ2-7 | NA | 11 | TRBV6-6 | NA | CASTQGPGQYF | TGTGCCAGCACCCAGGGGCCGGGACAGTACTTC
TRBJ2-5 | NA | 16 | TRBV12-3/TRBV12-4 | TRBD2 | CASSPGLAGGVETQYF | TGTGCCAGCAGTCCAGGACTAGCGGGAGGGGTGGAGACCCAGTACTTC
TRBJ1-4 | few | 11 | TRBV7-8 | NA | CASSYNEKLFF | TGTGCCAGCAGCTATAATGAAAAACTGTTTTTT
TRBJ2-1 | few | 12 | TRBV9 | NA | CASSAGSGEQFF | TGTGCCAGCAGCGCGGGGAGTGGTGAGCAGTTCTTC
TRBJ2-7 | few | 13 | TRBV5-1 | NA | CASRGQGGYEQYF | TGCGCCAGCCGAGGGCAGGGGGGATACGAGCAGTACTTC
TRBJ2-7 | NA | 14 | TRBV12-3/TRBV12-4 | NA | CASSPQGPSYEQYF | TGTGCCAGCAGTCCACAGGGTCCCTCCTACGAGCAGTACTTC
TRBJ2-2 | few | 13 | TRBV29-1 | NA | CSVDLADTGELFF | TGCAGCGTTGATCTGGCGGACACCGGGGAGCTGTTTTTT
TRBJ2-3 | many | 12 | TRBV29-1 | NA | CSVEQGTDTQYF | TGCAGCGTAGAACAGGGAACAGATACGCAGTATTTT
TRBJ1-1 | few | 12 | TRBV29-1 | NA | CSVEQGNTEAFF | TGCAGCGTTGAACAGGGCAACACTGAAGCTTTCTTT
TRBJ2-1 | NA | 13 | TRBV6-1 | NA | CASDPSTYNEQFF | TGTGCCAGTGACCCATCAACCTACAATGAGCAGTTCTTC
TRBJ2-7 | NA | 13 | TRBV7-9 | NA | CASSRPPFYEQYF | TGTGCCAGCAGCCGTCCCCCATTCTACGAGCAGTACTTC
TRBJ2-7 | few | 15 | TRBV28 | NA | CASSLLPGRGYEQYF | TGTGCCAGCAGTTTACTGCCAGGCAGGGGCTACGAGCAGTACTTC
TRBJ2-1 | NA | 16 | TRBV27 | NA | CASSLSAGNAYNEQFF | TGTGCCAGCAGTTTGTCGGCGGGAAACGCCTACAATGAGCAGTTCTTC
TRBJ1-5 | few | 14 | TRBV7-2 | NA | CASSPTGYRQPQHF | TGTGCCAGCAGCCCTACAGGGTACCGTCAGCCCCAGCATTTT
TRBJ2-1 | many | 14 | TRBV4-2 | NA | CASSPSLEYNEQFF | TGTGCCAGCAGCCCCTCTTTGGAATACAATGAGCAGTTCTTC
TRBJ2-7 | NA | 14 | TRBV27 | TRBD2 | CASSLAGESYEQYF | TGTGCCAGCAGTTTAGCGGGGGAATCCTACGAGCAGTACTTC
TRBJ2-1 | few | 14 | TRBV5-1 | TRBD1 | CASSYRDRYNEQFF | TGCGCCAGCAGCTACCGGGACAGATACAATGAGCAGTTCTTC
TRBJ2-1 | many | 15 | TRBV9 | TRBD2 | CASSAVAGGPDEQFF | TGTGCCAGCAGCGCTGTCGCGGGAGGGCCCGATGAGCAGTTCTTC
TRBJ2-7 | many | 14 | TRBV7-9 | NA | CASSPTPGFYEQYF | TGTGCCAGCAGCCCAACCCCAGGTTTCTACGAGCAGTACTTC
TRBJ1-5 | few | 12 | TRBV7-9 | NA | CASSLGGPAQHF | TGTGCCAGCAGCTTAGGGGGGCCAGCCCAGCATTTT
TRBJ2-1 | few | 14 | TRBV20-1 | TRBD2 | CSAPGLAVYNEQFF | TGCAGTGCTCCAGGACTAGCGGTATACAATGAGCAGTTCTTC
TRBJ1-6 | many | 15 | TRBV4-1 | NA | CASSQDVGFTSPLHF | TGCGCCAGCAGCCAAGATGTAGGGTTTACTTCACCCCTCCACTTT
TRBJ2-3 | once | 16 | TRBV7-2 | TRBD2 | CASSSLAGPLTDTQYF | TGTGCCAGCAGCTCACTAGCGGGACCCTTAACAGATACGCAGTATTTT
TRBJ2-7 | few | 12 | TRBV3-1 | NA | CASSQDPPEQYF | TGTGCCAGCAGCCAAGATCCTCCCGAGCAGTACTTC
TRBJ2-7 | many | 14 | TRBV11-2 | TRBD1 | CASSFSTGTYEQYF | TGTGCCAGCAGCTTTTCGACAGGGACCTACGAGCAGTACTTC
TRBJ2-7 | NA | 16 | TRBV18 | NA | CASSPGGYLSSYEQYF | TGTGCCAGCTCACCAGGTGGCTACCTGAGCTCCTACGAGCAGTACTTC
TRBJ2-5 | NA | 14 | TRBV7-2 | NA | CASSLSAAEETQYF | TGTGCCAGCAGCTTATCGGCAGCCGAAGAGACCCAGTACTTC
TRBJ2-1 | few | 18 | TRBV4-1 | TRBD2 | CASSPQARASGTYNEQFF | TGCGCCAGCAGCCCCCAGGCGCGGGCGAGCGGGACCTACAATGAGCAGTTCTTC
TRBJ2-1 | NA | 15 | TRBV11-2 | TRBD2 | CASSFEGGPGNEQFF | TGTGCCAGCAGCTTCGAGGGAGGGCCGGGAAATGAGCAGTTCTTC